The clone carrying this TCR beta chain appeared a single time. Trimming stripped 3 bases from V and 0 bases from J, with 11 bases between. The CDR3 is 14 amino acids. Germline lookup yields CDR1 GTSNPN and CDR2 SVGIG (reference sequence). These data come from a study of blood T cell repertoires in COVID-19. The data were produced by immunoSEQ multiplex PCR, yet TCRdb's version contains in-frame clones alone and is incomplete. The sample contains some 320,000 clones, roughly nine tenths of which appear only once. The chain combines TRBV30 with TRBJ1-1, with unresolved D. This clonotype originated in a man between 60 and 75 years old who had recovered from COVID-19. The material sequenced was PBMCs or T cells enriched from blood (not recorded which). CDR3 DNA sequence: TGTGCCTGGAGCATTGGAGTCCTGAACACTGAAGCTTTCTTT. Protein: CAWSIGVLNTEAFF. The whole variable domain, filled in from reference TRBV30 and TRBJ1-1, reads SQTIHQWPATLVQPVGSPLSLECTVEGTSNPNLYWYRQAAGRGLQLLFYSVGIGQISSEVPQNLSASRPQDRQFILSSKKLLLSDSGFYLCAWSIGVLNTEAFFGQGTRLTVV.